A selection of T cell receptor beta chains follows, all from one sample in a study of control samples from healthy donors and cancer patients. The table came from immunoSEQ multiplex PCR; TCRdb's copy has only in-frame clones and leaves some out. This sample yields fewer than 200,000 clones, of which 90% are seen a single time; approximately 1.5% belongs to the top ten. Sequenced: blood. The receptor source for this set is a woman aged 45 to 65 in good health. The CDR3 runs from the conserved cysteine through the conserved F or W. Each record gives: J gene, clone size, D gene, V gene, CDR3 protein, CDR3 DNA. A D gene is named only where the DNA matches it firmly. The size of a clone is reported for some rows only, either as once, few or many, or as a class for expanded clones.

>TRBJ1-2|few|-|TRBV7-3
CASSPGTGYGYTF
TGTGCCAGCAGCCCCGGGACGGGCTATGGCTACACCTTC
>TRBJ1-3|-|-|TRBV9
CASSGSSGNTIYF
TGTGCCAGCAGCGGTAGCTCTGGAAACACCATATATTTT
>TRBJ1-4|-|-|TRBV19
CAMTGRDLGEKLFF
TGTGCCATGACCGGAAGGGATCTTGGTGAAAAACTGTTTTTT
>TRBJ2-3|-|TRBD2|TRBV5-1
CASSPQPTSGGADTQYF
TGCGCCAGCAGCCCCCAACCGACTAGCGGGGGCGCAGATACGCAGTATTTT
>TRBJ1-5|-|-|TRBV6-1
CASSEAGRAQPQHF
TGTGCCAGCAGTGAAGCAGGAAGGGCTCAGCCCCAGCATTTT
>TRBJ2-5|-|-|TRBV5-1
CASTITGGSGETQYF
TGCGCCAGCACCATAACGGGGGGCAGTGGGGAGACCCAGTACTTC
>TRBJ1-4|-|-|TRBV19
CASSPRGLELFF
TGTGCCAGTAGTCCCCGGGGACTAGAACTGTTTTTT
>TRBJ1-4|-|-|TRBV15
CATSREANEKLFF
TGTGCCACCAGCAGAGAGGCTAATGAAAAACTGTTTTTT
>TRBJ1-5|-|-|TRBV5-1
CASSLSTGNQPQHF
TGCGCCAGCAGCTTGTCGACGGGCAATCAGCCCCAGCATTTT
>TRBJ2-7|-|-|TRBV30
CAWSDPPLSYEQYF
TGTGCCTGGAGTGATCCCCCCCTCTCCTACGAGCAGTACTTC
>TRBJ1-6|once|-|TRBV19
CASSTRTNSPLHF
TGTGCCAGTAGTACCCGAACGAATTCACCCCTCCACTTT